The T cell receptor beta chain described here comes from a study of CD8 T cells in Susac syndrome. An amount of RNA that ranged from roughly 0.5 to 1 ug was reverse transcribed with random hexamers. TCRdb re-derived calls from the immunoSEQ multiplex PCR reads in MiXCR, one entry per CDR3 protein. The sample lists some 300,000 distinct CDR3 sequences; around 89% were seen once. The germline gives CDR1 SQVTM, CDR2 ANQGSEA. This CDR3 spans 15 amino acids. V dropped 1 base and J dropped 1; count of bases not matched to a gene: 3. The source is a human donor with multiple sclerosis. The source material was CD8+ T cells from PBMCs. This sequence joins TRBV29-1 and TRBJ2-1, with 8 bases fitting TRBD1. The CDR3 coding sequence is TGCAGCGTTGAAGGGGGACAGGCATCCTACAATGAGCAGTTCTTC. It encodes CSVEGGQASYNEQFF.